A selection of T cell receptor beta chains follows, all from one sample in a study of T cell responses to AZD1222 COVID-19 vaccine. Sequenced by immunoSEQ multiplex PCR; TCRdb stores in-frame clones only, minus some. Among some 120,000 clones listed, more than 80% were seen once. The sample consisted of peripheral blood, taken on day 0 of AZD1222 vaccination. The receptors come from an adult in good health. CDR3s include the opening cysteine and the closing phenylalanine or tryptophan. The D gene is left open where the match is weak. The size entry is marked missing in some rows and otherwise reads once, few, many or a size class.

TRBD1	once	TRBV6-2/TRBV6-3	TRBJ2-7	15	CASSSPGQGVYEQYF	TGTGCCAGCAGTTCACCGGGACAGGGGGTCTACGAGCAGTACTTC
.	.	TRBV25-1	TRBJ1-3	16	CASSGLTGSSGNTIYF	TGTGCCAGCAGTGGGTTAACAGGGAGCTCTGGAAACACCATATATTTT
.	.	TRBV6-5	TRBJ1-1	13	CANSVSTGIEAFF	TGTGCCAACTCGGTTTCAACAGGTATTGAAGCTTTCTTT
.	.	TRBV28	TRBJ1-3	12	CASTGQKNTIYF	TGTGCCAGCACGGGGCAGAAGAACACCATATATTTT
.	once	TRBV19	TRBJ1-1	15	CASSSLRAGGTEAFF	TGTGCCAGTAGTTCCCTCCGCGCGGGGGGCACTGAAGCTTTCTTT
.	.	TRBV19	TRBJ1-5	13	CASGVKGPQPQHF	TGTGCCAGTGGGGTCAAGGGCCCTCAGCCCCAGCATTTT
.	.	TRBV28	TRBJ1-1	14	CASRKGGPVTEAFF	TGTGCCAGCAGGAAAGGTGGTCCGGTCACTGAAGCTTTCTTT
.	.	TRBV30	TRBJ2-7	15	CAWSVLGPVSYEQYF	TGTGCCTGGAGTGTCTTGGGCCCAGTCTCCTACGAGCAGTACTTC
.	.	TRBV30	TRBJ1-1	14	CAWSVHNGGTEAFF	TGTGCCTGGAGTGTACATAATGGGGGGACTGAAGCTTTCTTT
TRBD2	.	TRBV27	TRBJ2-2	15	CAAGRLAGDTGELFF	TGTGCCGCGGGGAGGCTAGCGGGAGACACCGGGGAGCTGTTTTTT
.	.	TRBV21-1	TRBJ1-5	15	CASSNRQFTNQPQHF	TGTGCCAGCAGCAACCGGCAATTTACTAATCAGCCCCAGCATTTT
TRBD2	.	TRBV5-5	TRBJ2-7	14	CASSLILAGGEQYF	TGTGCCAGCAGCTTGATACTAGCGGGAGGCGAGCAGTACTTC
.	.	TRBV28	TRBJ1-2	14	CASSFTGTGYGYTF	TGTGCCAGCAGTTTCACAGGGACGGGATATGGCTACACCTTC
.	.	TRBV15	TRBJ1-1	15	CATSREGNPSTEAFF	TGTGCCACCAGCAGAGAGGGGAACCCCAGCACTGAAGCTTTCTTT
.	.	TRBV2	TRBJ2-7	11	CASSPRGEQYF	TGTGCCAGCAGTCCCCGGGGGGAGCAGTACTTC
.	.	TRBV5-1	TRBJ2-7	13	CASSLDRVGEQYF	TGCGCCAGCAGCTTGGACAGGGTAGGAGAGCAGTACTTC